Reported below is one TCR beta chain. Its specificity is unknown. A much larger clonotype is one base distant, so this may be a read error. As the template, RNA transcripts were used to amplify TCR beta CDR3 regions. The authors performed first-round RT-PCR with HTBI primers and then a second-round multiplex PCR. In TCRdb, the multiplex PCR reads were re-called with MiXCR into one record per CDR3 protein. The sample has some 750,000 distinct CDR3 sequences; 40% are singletons. The sample belongs to a study of Graves' ophthalmopathy and Graves' hyperthyroidism. Study summary: Upon initial diagnosis and before any treatment, peripheral blood was collected.

General study findings and limits: Most thyroid clonotypes expanded beyond 0.001 frequency were also found in blood. A 13-signature model separated ophthalmopathy from stable hyperthyroidism, about 90% sensitivity, around 79% specificity.

The clonotype was recovered from an adult man with Graves' ophthalmopathy. Material for sequencing was peripheral blood.

The CDR3 DNA reads TGTGCCAGCAGTGAAGCCAGTCAGCCCCAGCATTTT. Its protein product is CASSEASQPQHF. The V and J genes are TRBV19 and TRBJ1-5; D is uncertain. The CDR3 runs 12 residues. Germline CDR1 is LNHDA and CDR2 is SQIVND (reference sequence). V lost 9 bases, J lost 6 bases, and 12 bases lay in between.